One and the same sample provided the 8 T cell receptor beta chains below, sequenced in a study of naive and memory T cell subsets. Both TRBC1 and TRBC2 were covered by a beta constant-region primer of two equimolar oligonucleotides. Four rounds of PCR amplified the ligated cDNA using nested alpha and beta constant-region primers plus SP2. TCRdb re-called the UMI-ligation and nested PCR reads through MiXCR, storing one row per CDR3 protein. Of 95,000 to 150,000 distinct CDR3 sequences in the sample, around 35% were seen once. The sequenced material came from central memory CD4+ T cells from blood. The receptors shown here come from a human donor in good health.

This chain uses TRBV6-6 with TRBJ1-1; no reliable D call. CDR3 length: 12 residues. Germline V gene data show CDR1 as MNHNY and CDR2 as SVGAGI (reference sequence). Trimming pared 0 bases from V and 14 bases from J, leaving 13 bases between. The CDR3 loop is CASSYSGVAGFF. In DNA form, the CDR3 reads TGTGCCAGCAGTTACTCGGGAGTGGCGGGCTTCTTT.

This clonotype was recorded many times. The chain is built from TRBV28 and TRBJ2-1, with TRBD2 matching over 8 bases. Germline V gene lookup returns CDR1 MDHEN and CDR2 SYDVKM. V lost 5 bases to trimming and J lost 7 bases; unmatched junction nucleotides: 7. This CDR3 has 14 residues. This CDR3 reads CASSPRLATNEQFF. DNA for the CDR3: TGTGCCAGCAGTCCTCGACTAGCGACGAATGAGCAGTTCTTC.

The chain couples TRBV29-1 to TRBJ2-5, with 9 bases that match TRBD1. CDR1 and CDR2 (germline): SQVTM, ANQGSEA. This CDR3 contains 13 residues. The V segment lost 5 bases and the J segment 7 bases; nucleotides outside the gene matches: 8. The CDR3 nucleotides read TGCAGCGTTTCACAGGGGGCGAGGGGGACCCAGTACTTC. Translation gives CSVSQGARGTQYF.

This clonotype came up a few times. The CDR3 spells CASSSRQGSSYNEQFF. The CDR3 DNA reads TGTGCCAGCAGCTCGCGCCAGGGAAGCTCCTACAATGAGCAGTTCTTC. The rearrangement uses TRBV11-2 and TRBJ2-1; possibly TRBD1 for D (5 bases). With 4 bases removed from V and 0 bases from J, the gap between germline ends came to 13 bases. The CDR3 totals 16 residues. Germline CDR1 is SGHAT and CDR2 is FQNNGV.

This clonotype appeared many times. This sequence joins TRBV10-3 and TRBJ1-2, with 8 bases that match TRBD1. Germline assignment: CDR1 ENHRY and CDR2 SYGVKD. Trimming took 7 bases from V and 5 from J; bases not matched to a gene: 6. The CDR3 sequence is 13 residues long. CDR3 loop: CAIKPGGAYGYTF. CDR3 DNA: TGTGCCATCAAGCCAGGGGGCGCATATGGCTACACCTTC.

The rearrangement links TRBV18 to TRBJ1-5; a possible D gene is TRBD1 (5 bases). The V end lost 3 bases, the J end lost 4 bases, and 13 bases lay between the germline ends. In germline, CDR1 is KGHSH, CDR2 LQKENI. CDR3 length: 15 residues. The DNA of the CDR3 is TGTGCCAGCTCACCGCTGGGGGGAAAAAATCAGCCCCAGCATTTT. Its protein is CASSPLGGKNQPQHF.

This clonotype was seen just once. V is TRBV9 and J is TRBJ2-1; D is unresolved. Germline values: CDR1 SGDLS, CDR2 YYNGEE. This CDR3 is 14 amino acids long. V dropped 0 bases and J dropped 4 bases, with 8 bases sitting between them. CDR3 bases: TGTGCCAGCAGCGTAGGTGAGTTTTACAATGAGCAGTTCTTC. Translation gives CASSVGEFYNEQFF.

The V call is TRBV7-9, the J call TRBJ2-5; D call uncertain. V lost 6 bases and J 5 bases, leaving 16 bases between the germline ends. The CDR3 runs to 14 residues. The germline CDR1 and CDR2 sequences are SEHNR and FQNEAQ (reference sequence). The CDR3 nucleotides read TGTGCCAGCAGTTCGGGCCCAGTTTTCGAGACCCAGTACTTC. Its translation: CASSSGPVFETQYF.